These 8 T cell receptor beta chains were sequenced from one sample in a study of blood T cell repertoires in COVID-19. The protocol was immunoSEQ multiplex PCR, while the TCRdb copy is restricted to in-frame clones and leaves out a portion. The repertoire consists of 55,000 to 75,000 clones, with around 83% occurring once and the leading ten covering about 6.7%. The sample was peripheral blood. These receptors originate from a human donor in a cohort sampled during active COVID-19.

The chain links TRBV19 to TRBJ2-7; TRBD1 agrees at 10 bases. The germline V gene has CDR1 LNHDA and CDR2 SQIVND (reference sequence). This CDR3 has 17 amino acids. With 1 base clipped from V and 2 bases from J, the junction kept 8 bases outside the gene matches. Here the CDR3 DNA reads TGTGCCAGTAGTATAGGCCCTGACAGGGGGCTCCCCTACGAGCAGTACTTC. This gives the protein CASSIGPDRGLPYEQYF.

V is TRBV5-1 and J is TRBJ1-4, with D hard to call. CDR1 is SGHRS, CDR2 YFSETQ, per germline. The CDR3 runs 17 residues. Trimming took off 0 bases at V and 2 bases at J, with 14 bases between the two ends. CDR3: CASSLEIYSATNEKLFF. CDR3 bases: TGCGCCAGCAGCTTGGAAATCTATAGCGCCACTAATGAAAAACTGTTTTTT.

The rearrangement links TRBV11-2 to TRBJ2-3, with a weak D call TRBD1 (5 bases). V lost 8 bases, J lost 3 bases, and 12 bases lay in between. The CDR3 is made up of 13 amino acids. Germline V lookup: CDR1 SGHAT, CDR2 FQNNGV. As DNA, the CDR3 is TGTGCCAGCTCCAGGGATTTGACAGATACGCAGTATTTT. Its protein product is CASSRDLTDTQYF.

This clone was recorded once. The chain joins TRBV18 to TRBJ1-2; no firm D call. CDR1 and CDR2 (germline): KGHSH, LQKENI. V lost 6 bases and J 3 bases, leaving 11 bases between the germline ends. The length of the CDR3 is 13 residues. The CDR3 nucleotides are TGTGCCAGCTCGAACTACCGGGACTATGGCTACACCTTC. Protein sequence: CASSNYRDYGYTF.

The CDR3 sequence: CSALGTSFPFF. In nucleotides, the CDR3 is TGCAGTGCCCTCGGGACTAGCTTTCCGTTCTTC. The chain employs TRBV20-1 and TRBJ2-1; 9 nucleotides match TRBD2. CDR1 is DFQATT, CDR2 SNEGSKA, per germline (reference sequence). This CDR3 is 11 amino acids long. The trim removed 6 bases at V and 15 bases at J, leaving 9 bases unmatched.

This sequence joins TRBV3-1 (or the pseudogene TRBV3-2) and TRBJ1-1; maybe TRBD1 (5 bases). Germline V gene data show CDR1 as LGHDT and CDR2 as YNNKEL (reference sequence). Deletions cut 3 bases from V and 0 bases from J, with 5 bases between. The CDR3 sequence is 13 residues long. In DNA form, the CDR3 reads TGTGCCAGCAGCCACAGGGTGAACACTGAAGCTTTCTTT. Translated, it gives CASSHRVNTEAFF.

V and J are TRBV5-1 and TRBJ1-1; 9 nucleotides agree with TRBD1. Per the germline V gene, CDR1 is SGHRS and CDR2 is YFSETQ. Germline trimming cut 1 base from V and 2 bases from J; bases unmatched to any gene: 3. CDR3 length: 15 residues. The CDR3 bases are TGCGCCAGCAGCTTGAGTACAGGGGGCAACACTGAAGCTTTCTTT. It encodes CASSLSTGGNTEAFF.

This clone was recorded a few times. The chain uses TRBV6-6 and TRBJ1-4, with 7 bases matching TRBD1. CDR3 length: 13 amino acids. Trimming cost V 5 bases and J 5 bases; bases outside gene matches: 2. Germline V CDR1 and CDR2: MNHNY, SVGAGI (reference sequence). The CDR3 loop reads CASSPRGNEKLFF. In DNA, the CDR3 is TGTGCCAGCAGTCCCAGGGGGAATGAAAAACTGTTTTTT.